This TCR beta chain appears in the sequencing data of a study of blood T cell repertoires in COVID-19. The CDR3 is made up of 13 amino acids. Trimming left V 5 bases short and J 3 bases short, with 11 bases between. Germline CDR1 MNHEY, CDR2 SMNVEV (reference sequence). It was during active infection that Seattle patients were enrolled and then longitudinally followed. The protocol was immunoSEQ multiplex PCR, while the TCRdb copy is restricted to in-frame clones and leaves out a portion. The sample consists of around 260,000 clones, about nine tenths of them appearing once. The genes are TRBV27 and TRBJ2-7, with D perhaps TRBD2 (6 bases). This TCR was sampled from a person aged 18 to 30 with COVID-19, enrolled during active disease. Sample: peripheral blood. The CDR3 region has the DNA TGTGCCAGCAGTCCTAGCGAGGGCTACGAGCAGTACTTC. Protein product: CASSPSEGYEQYF.